This entry is about one T cell receptor beta chain. The sample comes from a study of T-cell memory formation after mild COVID-19. The trim removed 5 bases at V and 4 bases at J, leaving 6 bases unmatched. Germline V CDR1 and CDR2: DFQATT, SNEGSKA (reference sequence). The CDR3 length is 13 residues. TCRdb recomputed calls from the 5' RACE reads with MiXCR, one row per CDR3 protein. The table includes about 200,000 distinct CDR3 sequences, 9.5% detected once. The chain uses TRBV20-1 and TRBJ2-3; 7 nucleotides match TRBD2. The receptor's source is a man younger than 35 who had mild COVID-19 (a few samples of this study predate the infection). Cell type and time point are not known. Material: PBMCs or a T cell subset sorted from them (not recorded which). As DNA, the CDR3 is TGCAGTGCTGGGGGAGGGGCGGCAGATACGCAGTATTTT. Its protein is CSAGGGAADTQYF.